What follows are 16 T cell receptor beta chains derived from one specimen sequenced in a study of Graves' ophthalmopathy and Graves' hyperthyroidism. Amplifying from RNA transcripts, the study obtained TCR beta CDR3 regions. First-round RT-PCR used HTBI primers; second-round multiplex PCR followed. Using its own MiXCR run on the multiplex PCR reads, TCRdb lists one record per CDR3 protein. Altogether 1 million to 1.3 million distinct CDR3 sequences are present, around a third being singletons, with the ten largest covering 8.5% to 14%. What was sequenced was peripheral blood or thyroid tissue (not recorded which). The receptors stem from an adult man with Graves' hyperthyroidism.

Concerning this clonotype itself: Because the CDR3 is missing its conserved closing phenylalanine or tryptophan, this is likely a read error. The chain carries TRBV12-3 or TRBV12-4 and TRBJ1-2; D is ambiguous. This CDR3 region has 14 residues. Trimming took off 5 bases at V and 1 base at J, with 11 bases between the two ends. CDR3 loop: CASSPARHNYGYTL. The DNA of the CDR3 is TGTGCCAGCAGTCCGGCGCGTCATAACTATGGCTACACCCTC.

The chain carries TRBV29-1 and TRBJ2-3, with TRBD1 matching 9 bases. There are 12 residues in the CDR3. CDR1 is SQVTM and CDR2 is ANQGSEA in the germline V gene. Trimming cost V 7 bases and J 11 bases; bases outside gene matches: 10. The CDR3 here is CSAPTGTGRQYF. CDR3 DNA sequence: TGCAGCGCACCCACCGGGACAGGGCGGCAGTATTTT.

The rearrangement links TRBV15 to TRBJ1-2, with TRBD1 as a possible D gene (6 bases). The CDR3 length is 13 residues. The V and J ends lost 2 bases and 12 bases respectively, with 16 bases between them. The germline V gene has CDR1 LNHNV and CDR2 YYDKDF (reference sequence). CDR3 loop: CATSRPGGRGDTF. In DNA form, the CDR3 reads TGTGCCACCAGCAGACCGGGGGGCAGGGGCGACACCTTC.

A word on this clonotype: One base away lies a much larger clone, so this may be a sequencing read error. The J gene is TRBJ2-7, the V gene TRBV12-3 or TRBV12-4; D remains ambiguous. V was clipped by 10 bases and J by 3 bases, with 16 bases between them. CDR3 length: 13 amino acids. DNA of the CDR3: TGTGCCACCAGCCCCGTTGGGAACTACGAGCAGTACTTC. Translation gives CATSPVGNYEQYF.

This clonotype was counted only a few times. The chain combines TRBV7-9 with TRBJ1-2, with D possibly matching TRBD1 (5 bases). Germline-derived CDR1 and CDR2 are SEHNR and FQNEAQ (reference sequence). The germline V and J ends were trimmed by 4 bases and 4 bases, with 16 bases remaining between them. The CDR3 runs to 15 residues. The CDR3 loop reads CASSCLVSGVYGYTF. The CDR3 DNA follows: TGTGCCAGCAGCTGCCTCGTCTCGGGGGTCTATGGCTACACCTTC.

This clonotype has ten or more counts. The chain is built from TRBV12-3 or TRBV12-4 and TRBJ2-5, with 12 bases matching TRBD2. This CDR3 has 17 amino acids. After removal of 6 bases from V and 4 bases from J, the junction contained 12 bases not matched to a gene. CDR3 sequence reads: CASSFSPLAGGRETQYF. The CDR3 DNA sequence: TGTGCCAGCAGCTTTTCCCCTCTAGCGGGAGGGCGAGAGACCCAGTACTTC.

This rearrangement joins TRBV7-3 to TRBJ1-2, with a possible D match to TRBD1 (6 bases). CDR1 is SGHTA and CDR2 is FQGTGA in the germline V gene. V gave up 5 bases and J gave up 4 bases, with 20 bases separating them. The CDR3 loop spans 16 amino acids. CDR3: CASSLTSGTPSYGYTF. The CDR3 DNA reads as TGTGCCAGCAGCCTCACGAGCGGGACACCGTCCTATGGCTACACCTTC.

The chain is built from TRBV7-6 and TRBJ2-7, with D perhaps matching TRBD2 (7 bases). CDR1 and CDR2 from the germline V gene are SGHVS and FNYEAQ. CDR3 length equals 17 residues. Trimming left V 5 bases short and J 0 bases short, with 20 bases between. This CDR3 is CASSAKGGGRSSYEQYF. The CDR3 nucleotides are TGTGCCAGCAGCGCAAAAGGCGGGGGCCGTAGCTCCTACGAGCAGTACTTC.

This clonotype was recorded once. The rearrangement uses TRBV12-3 or TRBV12-4 and TRBJ1-4; D unclear. The CDR3 loop spans 16 amino acids. V lost 0 bases, J lost 0 bases, and 8 bases lay in between. Here the CDR3 reads CASSLARAATNEKLFF. The CDR3 coding sequence is TGTGCCAGCAGTTTAGCGCGGGCAGCAACTAATGAAAAACTGTTTTTT.

The chain combines TRBV10-2 with TRBJ2-5; 8 bases are shared with TRBD2. This CDR3 has 13 residues. Losses at the gene ends were 10 bases for V and 3 bases for J; bases not matched to a gene: 7. Germline assignment: CDR1 WSHSY and CDR2 SAAADI. DNA of the CDR3: TGCGCCATCCAGGGTAGCGGGAAAGAGACCCAGTACTTC. Amino acids: CAIQGSGKETQYF.

On this clonotype: This sequence may be a read error, since a much larger clone differs from it by one base. The chain has TRBV11-2 and TRBJ1-1; D unresolved. The CDR3 runs 14 residues. In germline, CDR1 is SGHAT, CDR2 FQNNGV. In nucleotides, the CDR3 is TGTGCCGGCAGCTTATTGCGACGGGACACTGAAGCTTTCTTT. Translating gives CAGSLLRRDTEAFF.

The chain joins TRBV30 to TRBJ1-5; D possibly corresponds to TRBD1 (6 bases). The CDR3 is 15 amino acids. V lost 1 base, J lost 3 bases, and 13 bases lay in between. Germline V gene data show CDR1 as GTSNPN and CDR2 as SVGIG (reference sequence). The CDR3 loop reads CAWSGRDRFNQPQHF. As DNA, the CDR3 is TGTGCCTGGAGTGGTCGAGACAGGTTCAATCAGCCCCAGCATTTT.

Remarks on this clonotype: It may be a read error: a sequence one base away is much more abundant. V gene TRBV7-2 combines with J gene TRBJ1-5; the match to TRBD1 covers 10 bases. The CDR3 is 16 residues long. V was clipped by 5 bases and J by 2 bases; unmatched bases: 6. CDR1 is SGHTA, CDR2 FQGNSA, per germline. CDR3 region: CASSTTGGWGNQPQHF. The CDR3 DNA sequence: TGTGCCAGCAGCACGACAGGGGGCTGGGGCAATCAGCCCCAGCATTTT.

The sample holds many counts of this clonotype. The rearrangement joins TRBV19 to TRBJ1-2; D call uncertain. Germline CDR1 and CDR2: LNHDA and SQIVND (reference sequence). CDR3 length: 13 residues. V lost 9 bases and J 1 base, leaving 12 bases between the germline ends. This chain's CDR3 is CASCAPSNYGYTF. CDR3 DNA sequence: TGTGCCAGCTGTGCACCGAGTAACTATGGCTACACCTTC. Full variable domain (outside the CDR3, taken from reference TRBV19 and TRBJ1-2): DGGITQSPKYLFRKEGQNVTLSCEQNLNHDAMYWYRQDPGQGLRLIYYSQIVNDFQKGDIAEGYSVSREKKESFPLTVTSAQKNPTAFYLCASCAPSNYGYTFGSGTRLTVV.

J is TRBJ1-2 and V is TRBV9; D call uncertain. Germline CDR1 SGDLS, CDR2 YYNGEE. The CDR3 extends over 16 amino acids. Trimming left V 3 bases short and J 2 bases short, with 17 bases between. In DNA, the CDR3 is TGTGCCAGCAGCGCCCGGGAGGGCGGCCGAAACTATGGCTACACCTTC. Protein: CASSAREGGRNYGYTF.

The V gene is TRBV29-1, the J gene TRBJ2-3, with 11 bases matching TRBD2. J was trimmed by 4 bases and V by 7 bases; bases with no gene match: 7. This CDR3 is built from 14 residues. CDR1 SQVTM and CDR2 ANQGSEA come from the germline V gene. The CDR3 coding sequence is TGCAGCGCTTCGACTAGCGGGACCGCAGATACGCAGTATTTT. Residues: CSASTSGTADTQYF.